One and the same sample provided the 21 T cell receptor beta chains below, sequenced in a study of identifying expanded T cells in peripheral blood. Produced via immunoSEQ multiplex PCR; TCRdb's table is partial and in-frame only. The sample holds more than 70,000 clones, around 85% seen once. Sequencing used blood. Receptors were obtained from a person between 18 and 70 years old in good health.

CDR3 nucleotides: TGTGCCAGTAGTACGCCAGGGGAAGTAGATGGCTACACCTTC. This gives the protein CASSTPGEVDGYTF. This chain uses TRBV19 with TRBJ1-2, with D tentatively TRBD1 (6 bases). The length of the CDR3 is 14 residues. The V and J ends lost 4 bases and 6 bases respectively, with 15 bases between them. CDR1 and CDR2 from the germline V gene are LNHDA and SQIVND (reference sequence).

V is TRBV19 and J is TRBJ2-2; D is ambiguous. Trimming removed 3 bases at V and 5 bases at J, with 13 bases between. In germline, CDR1 is LNHDA, CDR2 SQIVND (reference sequence). The CDR3 runs to 15 residues. The CDR3 here is CASSMGNMGTGELFF. CDR3 DNA: TGTGCCAGTAGTATGGGCAACATGGGGACCGGGGAGCTGTTTTTT.

This chain links TRBV19 with TRBJ1-2; D gene unclear. The germline gives CDR1 LNHDA, CDR2 SQIVND (reference sequence). V was trimmed by 2 bases and J by 4 bases, leaving 11 bases between them. This CDR3 has 14 amino acids. CDR3 protein: CASSIWPGSYGYTF. The CDR3 DNA follows: TGTGCCAGTAGTATATGGCCGGGGAGCTATGGCTACACCTTC.

The chain couples TRBV19 to TRBJ1-2; possibly TRBD1 for D (6 bases). Germline V CDR1 and CDR2: LNHDA, SQIVND (reference sequence). With 8 bases removed from V and 2 bases from J, the gap between germline ends came to 12 bases. This CDR3 has 13 amino acids. The CDR3 spells CASARGFNYGYTF. CDR3 DNA: TGTGCCAGTGCCAGGGGATTCAACTATGGCTACACCTTC.

The rearrangement links TRBV5-4 to TRBJ1-2; tentative D call: TRBD1 (5 bases). The CDR3 has 17 residues. Trimming shortened V by 3 bases and J by 2 bases, and 20 bases separated the two germline ends. Germline-derived CDR1 and CDR2 are SGHNT and YYREEE (reference sequence). CDR3 sequence (DNA): TGTGCCAGCAGCTATTTCTCGGGGGGGTGGAGAAACTATGGCTACACCTTC. Protein product: CASSYFSGGWRNYGYTF.

This rearrangement joins TRBV7-3 to TRBJ2-1; D possibly uses TRBD1 or TRBD2 (5 bases each). CDR3 length: 14 amino acids. CDR1 is SGHTA, CDR2 FQGTGA, per germline. The V gene lost 2 bases and the J gene lost 6 bases, with 11 bases spanning the gap. The CDR3 coding sequence is TGTGCCAGCAGCTTAGGGGACCACCTCAATGAGCAGTTCTTC. It is translated as CASSLGDHLNEQFF.

This chain uses TRBV4-1 with TRBJ1-6; D perhaps matches TRBD1 (6 bases). CDR1 and CDR2 from the germline V gene are MGHRA and YSYEKL. Trimming shortened V by 7 bases and J by 14 bases, and 18 bases separated the two germline ends. This CDR3 contains 13 residues. Here the CDR3 reads CASKSQGGGSLHF. For the CDR3, the DNA is TGCGCCAGCAAATCCCAAGGGGGAGGGTCCCTCCACTTT.

This clone was recorded only once. The chain links TRBV9 to TRBJ2-2; weak D call: TRBD1 (6 bases). The germline CDR1 and CDR2 sequences are SGDLS and YYNGEE. The CDR3 is made up of 14 amino acids. Trimming took 4 bases from V and 7 from J, leaving 14 bases between them. The CDR3 nucleotides are TGTGCCAGCAGCCCCCAGGGGAGCCACGGGGAGCTGTTTTTT. It yields the protein CASSPQGSHGELFF.

The chain has TRBV19 and TRBJ1-5; D is perhaps TRBD1 (5 bases). Germline V gene lookup returns CDR1 LNHDA and CDR2 SQIVND (reference sequence). Trimming removed 6 bases from V and 5 bases from J, with 17 bases in between. This CDR3 has 15 residues. CDR3 residues: CASSVRGLGDQPQHF. CDR3 in DNA: TGTGCCAGTAGCGTCCGGGGGTTAGGAGATCAGCCCCAGCATTTT. The complete variable domain, with remaining parts taken from reference TRBV19 and TRBJ1-5, reads DGGITQSPKYLFRKEGQNVTLSCEQNLNHDAMYWYRQDPGQGLRLIYYSQIVNDFQKGDIAEGYSVSREKKESFPLTVTSAQKNPTAFYLCASSVRGLGDQPQHFGDGTRLSIL.

The V call is TRBV27, the J call TRBJ2-2; D ambiguous. Germline V gene data show CDR1 as MNHEY and CDR2 as SMNVEV (reference sequence). The CDR3 loop spans 15 amino acids. Trimming took 0 bases from V and 8 from J, leaving 13 bases between them. The DNA of the CDR3 is TGTGCCAGCAGTTTATCCGCCCGTGTGTTAGGGGAGCTGTTTTTT. The encoded protein is CASSLSARVLGELFF.

The gene calls are TRBV5-6 and TRBJ2-3, with a weak D call TRBD1 (5 bases). V was cut by 4 bases and J by 2 bases, with 8 bases left in between. The CDR3 is 13 amino acids. CDR1 SGHDT and CDR2 YYEEEE come from the germline V gene. The DNA of the CDR3 is TGTGCCAGCAGCCGACAGACCACAGATACGCAGTATTTT. Amino acid sequence: CASSRQTTDTQYF.

The V gene is TRBV6-6, the J gene TRBJ2-1; D uncertain. V lost 5 bases and J 1 base, leaving 9 bases between the germline ends. CDR1 is MNHNY and CDR2 is SVGAGI in the germline V gene (reference sequence). The CDR3 loop spans 14 amino acids. The CDR3 DNA follows: TGTGCCAGCAGTCCTGGCGGTTCCTACAATGAGCAGTTCTTC. Translation: CASSPGGSYNEQFF.

In this sample, this clone turned up once. V gene TRBV5-6 combines with J gene TRBJ2-1, with D perhaps being TRBD1 or TRBD2 (7 bases each). V dropped 6 bases and J dropped 12 bases, with 31 bases sitting between them. The germline V gene has CDR1 SGHDT and CDR2 YYEEEE. This CDR3 spans 17 amino acids. The DNA of the CDR3 is TGTGCCAGCACCCCAGGACCAACCCCCGGGGGGCACAGGGGGCAGTTCTTC. It yields the protein CASTPGPTPGGHRGQFF.

The chain uses TRBV11-2 and TRBJ2-5, with 8 positions matching TRBD2. Looked up from germline, CDR1 is SGHAT and CDR2 is FQNNGV. Unmatched junction bases numbered 9, after V lost 3 bases and J lost 6 bases. The CDR3 extends over 15 amino acids. The chain's CDR3 is CASSFSGGPEKTQYF. Written as DNA, the CDR3 is TGTGCCAGCAGCTTTTCGGGGGGGCCCGAGAAGACCCAGTACTTC.

The V gene is TRBV5-6, the J gene TRBJ1-1; D uncertain. Trimming removed 4 bases at V and 6 bases at J, with 10 bases between. The CDR3 has 12 residues. Germline CDR1 SGHDT, CDR2 YYEEEE. The CDR3 reads CASSDSGAEAFF. In nucleotides, the CDR3 is TGTGCCAGCAGCGACTCAGGTGCTGAAGCTTTCTTT.

The chain uses TRBV6-6 and TRBJ1-1, with D possibly TRBD1 on 5 matching bases. Germline V gene data show CDR1 as MNHNY and CDR2 as SVGAGI (reference sequence). V lost 6 bases and J 4 bases, leaving 15 bases between the germline ends. This CDR3 is built from 14 residues. DNA of the CDR3: TGTGCCAGCAGCGGGACGGGCGGGATCACTGAAGCTTTCTTT. This encodes CASSGTGGITEAFF.

This chain links TRBV5-1 with TRBJ2-2; D uncertain. The CDR3 has 11 amino acids. Germline V CDR1 and CDR2: SGHRS, YFSETQ. V lost 2 bases, J lost 7 bases, and 3 bases lay in between. In DNA form, the CDR3 reads TGCGCCAGCAGCTTCAGCGGGGAGCTGTTTTTT. Encoded protein: CASSFSGELFF.

The genes are TRBV4-1 and TRBJ2-7, with D tentatively TRBD1 or TRBD2 (5 bases each). The V and J ends lost 6 bases and 6 bases respectively, with 6 bases between them. The CDR3 covers 10 residues. Germline CDR1 MGHRA, CDR2 YSYEKL. CDR3 sequence reads: CASSGGEQYF. CDR3 sequence (DNA): TGCGCCAGCAGTGGGGGCGAGCAGTACTTC.

This clone has only one observation. The chain carries TRBV2 and TRBJ2-3; D unresolved. Trimming removed 6 bases at V and 4 bases at J, with 11 bases between. Per germline, CDR1 SNHLY and CDR2 FYNNEI. The CDR3 has 13 residues. The CDR3 bases are TGTGCCAGCAGAAGTATGATTGCAGATACGCAGTATTTT. It codes for CASRSMIADTQYF.

The chain joins TRBV5-1 to TRBJ2-5; D may be TRBD1 or TRBD2 (5 bases each). V shed 1 base and J shed 0 bases, with 13 bases lying between them. The CDR3 is 16 amino acids. Germline loops: CDR1 SGHRS, CDR2 YFSETQ. The DNA of the CDR3 is TGCGCCAGCAGCTTGACGATGAGGGGTAACCAAGAGACCCAGTACTTC. Translation: CASSLTMRGNQETQYF.

The chain combines TRBV5-1 with TRBJ2-1; 9 bases align to TRBD2. The V gene's germline CDR1 is SGHRS and CDR2 YFSETQ. The length of the CDR3 is 15 residues. The V segment lost 0 bases and the J segment 8 bases; nucleotides outside the gene matches: 6. The CDR3 here is CASSLARGGLDEQFF. The DNA of the CDR3 is TGCGCCAGCAGCTTGGCGCGGGGGGGCCTGGATGAGCAGTTCTTC.